This entry is about one T cell receptor beta chain. The antigen remains unidentified. This sample is part of a study of T cell repertoires in cytomegalovirus infection. Across the whole study: Recently identified HLA-C-restricted CMV epitopes were used, and well-studied HLA-B-restricted CMV epitopes were used as well. It can be stated that public TCR beta signatures indicated CMV infection as well as a matching HLA type.

From the reads, TCRdb called clonotypes with MiXCR, one entry per CDR3 protein. The sample includes some 700,000 distinct CDR3 sequences, 33% seen only once; the top ten take about 20%. The length of the CDR3 is 13 residues. Between the trimmed V and J ends, which lost 4 bases and 0 bases, there was a span of 7 bases. This sample comprised cultured PBMCs, obtained from culture after CMV antigen stimulation. This TCR was sampled from a human donor in good health (CMV status not recorded). Some clones in this sample may be carry-over from other donors' samples. V and J are TRBV12-3 or TRBV12-4 and TRBJ2-7; D gene uncertain. The CDR3: CASSYQGSYEQYF. CDR3 sequence (DNA): TGTGCCAGCAGTTACCAAGGCTCCTACGAGCAGTACTTC.